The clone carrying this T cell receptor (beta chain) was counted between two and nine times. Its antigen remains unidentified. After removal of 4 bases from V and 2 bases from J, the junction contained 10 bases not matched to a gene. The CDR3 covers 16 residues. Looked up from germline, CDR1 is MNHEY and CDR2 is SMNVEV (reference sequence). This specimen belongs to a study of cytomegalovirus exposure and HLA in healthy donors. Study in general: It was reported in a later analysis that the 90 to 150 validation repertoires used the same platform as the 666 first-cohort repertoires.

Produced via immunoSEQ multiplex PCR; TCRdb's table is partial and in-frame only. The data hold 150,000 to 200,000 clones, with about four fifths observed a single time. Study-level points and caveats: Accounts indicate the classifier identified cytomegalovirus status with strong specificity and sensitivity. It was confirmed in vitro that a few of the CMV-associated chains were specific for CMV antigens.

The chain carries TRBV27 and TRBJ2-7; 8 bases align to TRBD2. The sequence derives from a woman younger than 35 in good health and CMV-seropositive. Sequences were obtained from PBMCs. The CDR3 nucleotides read TGTGCCAGCAGTTCCTCGCCGGGAGCGGGGGCCTACGAGCAGTACTTC. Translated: CASSSSPGAGAYEQYF.